The 6 T cell receptor beta chains in this list originate from one sample, sequenced in a study of vaccination and CD4 T cells after COVID-19. Sequenced with the Oncomine TCR Beta short-read assay was DNA taken from cultured CD4+ T cells. TCRdb reanalysed the PCR reads using MiXCR and keeps one entry per CDR3 protein. The sample records 20,000 to 30,000 distinct CDR3 sequences, around two thirds being singletons. Their target antigens are unknown. Treatment: roughly 10-day PBMC culture with coronavirus spike peptide pools or control peptides (ViraFEST assay). The starting material was CD4+ T cells from blood, cultured in vitro, obtained after SARS-CoV-2 vaccination. These receptors all come from a human donor who received a COVID-19 vaccine.

This chain connects TRBV27 to TRBJ1-6; D is perhaps TRBD1 (6 bases). V was trimmed by 1 base and J by 10 bases, leaving 11 bases between them. Looked up from germline, CDR1 is MNHEY and CDR2 is SMNVEV (reference sequence). The CDR3 covers 14 residues. The CDR3 spells CASSLWGAGSPLHF. The DNA of the CDR3 is TGTGCCAGCAGTTTATGGGGGGCTGGATCACCCCTCCACTTT.

This clonotype showed up just a few times. In nucleotides, the CDR3 is TGTGCCACCAGTGATCCCGACTCCCAGGGGTTTCCCGGGGAGCTGTTTTTT. This gives the protein CATSDPDSQGFPGELFF. This rearrangement joins TRBV24-1 to TRBJ2-2, with D possibly TRBD1 on 6 matching bases. This CDR3 has 17 residues. The germline V gene has CDR1 KGHDR and CDR2 SFDVKD. Deletions cut 3 bases from V and 6 bases from J, with 19 bases between.

The V and J genes are TRBV5-6 and TRBJ1-5; D not certain. The germline V and J ends were trimmed by 0 bases and 2 bases, with 12 bases remaining between them. CDR1 and CDR2 from the germline V gene are SGHDT and YYEEEE. The CDR3 has 16 amino acids. CDR3 sequence: CASSLGGRGGNQPQHF. In DNA, the CDR3 is TGTGCCAGCAGCTTGGGGGGTCGGGGTGGCAATCAGCCCCAGCATTTT.

The chain uses TRBV12-5 and TRBJ1-2; 7 positions agree with TRBD1. This CDR3 is built from 13 residues. Germline V lookup: CDR1 LGHNT, CDR2 FRNRAP. V shed 1 base, J shed 11 bases, and the junction held 7 bases outside the gene matches. CDR3 protein: CASGLAPGQTYTF. As DNA, the CDR3 is TGTGCTAGTGGTTTGGCTCCGGGACAGACGTACACCTTC.

The chain combines TRBV6-2 or TRBV6-3 with TRBJ2-1; TRBD2 might be the D (5 bases). The CDR3 is 13 residues long. Per germline, CDR1 MNHEY and CDR2 SVGEGT. Trimming removed 4 bases from V and 10 bases from J, with 14 bases in between. CDR3 sequence: CASSSHRREEQFF. The CDR3 DNA reads as TGTGCCAGCAGTTCGCACAGACGGGAAGAGCAGTTCTTC.

This clonotype showed up just a few times. The rearrangement uses TRBV24-1 and TRBJ2-1; D call uncertain. Germline CDR1 and CDR2: KGHDR and SFDVKD. V gave up 6 bases and J gave up 0 bases, with 5 bases separating them. CDR3 size: 13 residues. The CDR3 nucleotides read TGTGCCACCAGTCAGAGCTCCTACAATGAGCAGTTCTTC. This codes for CATSQSSYNEQFF.